This T cell receptor (beta chain) stems from a study of T cells in Graves' hyperthyroidism and ophthalmopathy. General study results and limits: Median prediction lead before ophthalmopathy onset was 6.5 months with the model.

RNA transcripts gave rise to amplified TCR beta CDR3 regions. Using the HTBI primer set, a first-round RT-PCR was run on the TCR CDR3. TCRdb re-analysed the multiplex PCR reads in MiXCR, keeping a single row per CDR3 protein. The sample holds 280,000 or so distinct CDR3 sequences, 13% to 15% seen once. This clonotype was observed at least ten times. Its target is not known. The sample comprised blood. This clonotype was obtained from a woman in her fifties or sixties with Graves' hyperthyroidism that later progressed to Graves' ophthalmopathy.

Written as DNA, the CDR3 is TGTGCCAGCAGCGTCCCAGGGACAGGCTACAATGAGCAGTTCTTC. Translated: CASSVPGTGYNEQFF. The chain carries TRBV9 and TRBJ2-1; 8 bases are shared with TRBD1. Germline trimming cut 2 bases from V and 3 bases from J; bases unmatched to any gene: 4. CDR3 size: 15 residues. CDR1 SGDLS and CDR2 YYNGEE come from the germline V gene.